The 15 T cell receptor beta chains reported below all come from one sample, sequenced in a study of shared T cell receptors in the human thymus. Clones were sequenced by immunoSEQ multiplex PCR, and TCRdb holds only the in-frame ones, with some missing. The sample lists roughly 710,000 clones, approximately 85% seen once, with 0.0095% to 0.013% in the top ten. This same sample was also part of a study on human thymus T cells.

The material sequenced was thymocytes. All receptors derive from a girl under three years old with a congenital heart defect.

The CDR3 here is CARTGTSADEAFF. The CDR3 DNA reads TGTGCCAGAACCGGGACAAGTGCGGATGAAGCTTTCTTT. J is TRBJ1-1 and V is TRBV2, with D possibly matching TRBD1 (6 bases). The CDR3 length is 13 residues. Germline values: CDR1 SNHLY, CDR2 FYNNEI. V was shortened by 9 bases and J by 7 bases, with 18 bases between the two germline ends.

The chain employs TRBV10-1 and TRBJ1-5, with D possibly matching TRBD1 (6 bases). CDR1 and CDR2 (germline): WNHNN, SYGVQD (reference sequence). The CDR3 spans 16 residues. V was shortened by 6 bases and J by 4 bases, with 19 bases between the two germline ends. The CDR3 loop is CASRWTAWTGNQPQHF. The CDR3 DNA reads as TGCGCCAGCAGATGGACAGCCTGGACGGGGAATCAGCCCCAGCATTTT.

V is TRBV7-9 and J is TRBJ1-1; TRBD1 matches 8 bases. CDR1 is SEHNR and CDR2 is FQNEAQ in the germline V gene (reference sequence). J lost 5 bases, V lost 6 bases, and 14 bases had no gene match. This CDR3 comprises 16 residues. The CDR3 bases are TGTGCCAGCAGACCCCGGACAGGGCGGAGTAAAACTGAAGCTTTCTTT. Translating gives CASRPRTGRSKTEAFF.

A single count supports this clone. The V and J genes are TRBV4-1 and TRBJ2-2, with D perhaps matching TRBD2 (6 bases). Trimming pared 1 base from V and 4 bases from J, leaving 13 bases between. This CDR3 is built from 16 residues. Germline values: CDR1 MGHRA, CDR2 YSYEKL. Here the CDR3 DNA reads TGCGCCAGCAGCCAAGGACTAGTGATTGCCACCGGGGAGCTGTTTTTT. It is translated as CASSQGLVIATGELFF.

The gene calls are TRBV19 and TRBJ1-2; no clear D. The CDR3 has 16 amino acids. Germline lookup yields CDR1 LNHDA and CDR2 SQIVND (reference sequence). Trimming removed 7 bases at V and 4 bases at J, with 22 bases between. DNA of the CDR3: TGTGCCAGTATTCGTCGCTCCTCTATGAACTCCTATGGCTACACCTTC. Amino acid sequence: CASIRRSSMNSYGYTF.

The DNA for the CDR3 is TGTGCCAGCAGTGACGTACAGGGACCCTCCTCTGGAAACACCATATATTTT. Its translation: CASSDVQGPSSGNTIYF. The chain has TRBV6-1 and TRBJ1-3; the D gene is possibly TRBD1 (6 bases). The CDR3 runs 17 residues. V lost 3 bases, J lost 0 bases, and 15 bases lay in between. Germline-derived CDR1 and CDR2 are MNHNS and SASEGT.

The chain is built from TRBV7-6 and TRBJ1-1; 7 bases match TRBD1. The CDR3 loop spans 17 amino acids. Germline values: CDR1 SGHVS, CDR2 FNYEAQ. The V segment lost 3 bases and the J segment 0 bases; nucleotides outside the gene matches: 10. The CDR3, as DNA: TGTGCCAGCAGCTTTACCCGACAGGGTAACATGAACACTGAAGCTTTCTTT. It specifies CASSFTRQGNMNTEAFF.

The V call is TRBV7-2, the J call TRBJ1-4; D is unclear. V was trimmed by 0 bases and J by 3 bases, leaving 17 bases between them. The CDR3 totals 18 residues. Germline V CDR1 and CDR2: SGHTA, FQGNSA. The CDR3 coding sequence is TGTGCCAGCAGCTTAGCGGAGGGCGGTATGCAGGCTAATGAAAAACTGTTTTTT. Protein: CASSLAEGGMQANEKLFF.

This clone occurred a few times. CDR3 nucleotides: TGTGCCAGTAGTATCCCAGGGACATCCGGCACAGATACGCAGTATTTT. This codes for CASSIPGTSGTDTQYF. The V and J genes are TRBV19 and TRBJ2-3; tentatively, D is TRBD1 (6 bases). The CDR3 is 16 amino acids. V lost 3 bases and J 1 base, leaving 14 bases between the germline ends. CDR1 and CDR2 (germline): LNHDA, SQIVND (reference sequence).

CDR3 sequence (DNA): TGTGCCAGCAGTGAATATACAGGGGGCCGATCATTTGTCGGCTACACCTTC. As protein: CASSEYTGGRSFVGYTF. The V call is TRBV25-1, the J call TRBJ1-2; 9 bases align to TRBD1. The ends lost 0 bases at V and 8 bases at J; junction bases unmatched: 13. The length of the CDR3 is 17 residues. Germline-derived CDR1 and CDR2 are MGHDK and SYGVNS.

The CDR3 nucleotides read TGTGCCAGCAGCCCTCGGCAGGCCGCATGGTGGTACACCTTC. This codes for CASSPRQAAWWYTF. This chain links TRBV5-6 with TRBJ1-2; the D is unclear. Between the trimmed V and J ends, which lost 4 bases and 11 bases, there was a span of 21 bases. Germline V gene lookup returns CDR1 SGHDT and CDR2 YYEEEE. The CDR3 runs to 14 residues.

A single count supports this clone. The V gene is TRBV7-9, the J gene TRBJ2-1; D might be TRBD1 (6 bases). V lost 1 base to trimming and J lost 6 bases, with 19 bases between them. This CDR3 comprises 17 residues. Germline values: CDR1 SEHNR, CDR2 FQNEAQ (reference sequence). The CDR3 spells CASSLDARGKGFNEQFF. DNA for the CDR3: TGTGCCAGCAGCTTAGATGCCAGGGGAAAGGGCTTCAATGAGCAGTTCTTC.

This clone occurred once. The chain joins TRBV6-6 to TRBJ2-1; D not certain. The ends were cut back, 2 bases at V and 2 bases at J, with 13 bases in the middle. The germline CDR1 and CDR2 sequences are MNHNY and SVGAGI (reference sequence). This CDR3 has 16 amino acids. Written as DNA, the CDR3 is TGTGCCAGCAGTTACCCAGGTCCCCTCCCCTACAATGAGCAGTTCTTC. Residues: CASSYPGPLPYNEQFF.

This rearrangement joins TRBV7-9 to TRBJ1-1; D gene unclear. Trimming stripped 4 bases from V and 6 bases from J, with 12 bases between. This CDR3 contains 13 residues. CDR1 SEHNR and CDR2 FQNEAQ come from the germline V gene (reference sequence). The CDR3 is CASSSPLGAEAFF. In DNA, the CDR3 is TGTGCCAGCAGCTCTCCGTTGGGCGCTGAAGCTTTCTTT.

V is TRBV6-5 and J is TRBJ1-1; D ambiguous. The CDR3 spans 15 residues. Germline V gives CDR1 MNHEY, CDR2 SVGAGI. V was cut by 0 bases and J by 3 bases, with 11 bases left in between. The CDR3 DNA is TGTGCCAGCAGTTACTCGTTTGCCGCGGACACTGAAGCTTTCTTT. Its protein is CASSYSFAADTEAFF.